This is a list of T cell receptor beta chains from one sample in a study of beta chain features in type 1 diabetes. Some clones are missing from TCRdb's copy, which holds only in-frame ones; the method was immunoSEQ multiplex PCR. The sample contains just over 150,000 clones, over 8.5% of which appear only once. The specimen was central memory CD4+ T cells from blood. The source of these receptors is a man aged 18 to 30 in good health. Each CDR3 is given without its conserved first and last residue. Each record gives: J gene, clone size, V gene, CDR3 protein. The listing skips clone size in some rows; elsewhere it reads once, few, many or a size class.

J: TRBJ2-3
size: -
V: TRBV29-1
CDR3: SVEGGAGTDTQY

J: TRBJ2-3
size: few
V: TRBV28
CDR3: ASSLQGATDTQY

J: TRBJ1-1
size: -
V: TRBV6-5
CDR3: ASRVNTEAF

J: TRBJ2-7
size: -
V: TRBV28
CDR3: ASSFGNLYEQY

J: TRBJ1-1
size: few
V: TRBV7-2
CDR3: ASSLSGGAAF

J: TRBJ2-5
size: -
V: TRBV5-6
CDR3: ASSWAPTFQETQY

J: TRBJ2-7
size: few
V: TRBV9
CDR3: ASSVELAGTPF

J: TRBJ1-4
size: -
V: TRBV19
CDR3: ASSDRQNRNEKLF

J: TRBJ2-1
size: -
V: TRBV4-2
CDR3: ASSLSSGGSYNEQF

J: TRBJ2-4
size: -
V: TRBV11-2
CDR3: ASSSDRQKNIQY

J: TRBJ1-4
size: -
V: TRBV30
CDR3: AWSGGPQGLNEKLF

J: TRBJ2-1
size: -
V: TRBV29-1
CDR3: SANYRLAGEQF

J: TRBJ2-7
size: -
V: TRBV6-1
CDR3: ASRARQVISYEQY

J: TRBJ2-1
size: many
V: TRBV15
CDR3: ATSRDLGNEQF

J: TRBJ2-3
size: -
V: TRBV6-6
CDR3: ASSYLRSTDTQY

J: TRBJ2-7
size: few
V: TRBV9
CDR3: ASSGNNVGSGISEQY

J: TRBJ2-1
size: few
V: TRBV29-1
CDR3: SVENINSYNEQF

J: TRBJ2-5
size: -
V: TRBV2
CDR3: ASSGEKTQY

J: TRBJ2-5
size: -
V: TRBV10-3
CDR3: AIAPGVETQY

J: TRBJ2-7
size: few
V: TRBV9
CDR3: ASSVDSSYEQY

J: TRBJ2-7
size: -
V: TRBV28
CDR3: ASIGTGATYEQY

J: TRBJ2-7
size: few
V: TRBV4-2
CDR3: ASSQDGGPLSYEQY

J: TRBJ2-5
size: few
V: TRBV7-6
CDR3: ASSLQETQY

J: TRBJ1-3
size: -
V: TRBV7-9
CDR3: ASSADSSGNTIY

J: TRBJ2-7
size: -
V: TRBV27
CDR3: ARDDVGTYEQY

J: TRBJ1-2
size: few
V: TRBV29-1
CDR3: SVGQGSYGYT

J: TRBJ2-7
size: few
V: TRBV6-5
CDR3: ASSYKVDGEQY

J: TRBJ2-1
size: few
V: TRBV16
CDR3: ASSPLAGDYNEQF

J: TRBJ1-2
size: -
V: TRBV9
CDR3: ASSVTQGPGGYT

J: TRBJ2-3
size: -
V: TRBV4-3
CDR3: ASSQDRLAGHTDTQY